This T cell receptor (beta chain) was sequenced during a study of Graves' ophthalmopathy and Graves' hyperthyroidism. Broader study findings: Clonotypes were expanded in thyroid at above 0.001 frequency, and most also appeared in blood.

The CDR3 covers 13 residues. Trimming left V 5 bases short and J 3 bases short, with 10 bases between. Germline CDR1 is LNHDA and CDR2 is SQIVND (reference sequence). This clonotype was seen repeatedly, ten times or more. Its specificity is unknown. Amplification from RNA transcripts yielded the TCR beta CDR3 regions. An opening RT-PCR round employed HTBI primers and preceded a second-round multiplex PCR. TCRdb fed the multiplex PCR reads into MiXCR, producing one record per CDR3 protein. The table records roughly 500,000 distinct CDR3 sequences, about 15% of them present only once. The origin of this receptor is a woman in her 30s with Graves' ophthalmopathy. Sequencing input: blood. The chain couples TRBV19 to TRBJ1-2; D is uncertain. This CDR3 is CASSGPRYYGYTF. DNA of the CDR3: TGTGCCAGTAGTGGCCCCCGATACTATGGCTACACCTTC.